This is a list of T cell receptor beta chains from one sample in a study of chemoradiotherapy in HPV16-positive cancers. Sequencing was performed with immunoSEQ multiplex PCR; in TCRdb, only in-frame clones are kept and a portion is missing. The repertoire consists of more than 450 clones, with around four fifths occurring once and the leading ten covering about 7.8%. Sequenced here: tumor tissue, sampled from a patient who underwent chemoradiotherapy. Receptors originate from a human donor with HPV-associated anogenital cancer. The CDR3 runs from the conserved cysteine through the conserved F or W. The D gene is left open where the match is weak. Rows give clone size only sometimes, using once, few, many, or a class for an expanded clone.

d_gene	j_gene	abundance	v_gene	CDR3aa	CDR3nt
NA	TRBJ1-4	NA	TRBV6-1	CASSEKDYGYEKLFF	TGTGCCAGCAGTGAAAAGGACTATGGGTATGAAAAACTGTTTTTT
TRBD1	TRBJ2-2	NA	TRBV9	CASSEGQTTGELFF	TGTGCCAGCAGCGAGGGACAGACCACCGGGGAGCTGTTTTTT
TRBD1	TRBJ2-1	NA	TRBV5-1	CASSPGQGPESEQFF	TGCGCCAGCAGCCCCGGACAGGGCCCCGAATCGGAGCAGTTCTTC
TRBD1	TRBJ1-4	NA	TRBV5-1	CASSLAGRGTANEKLFF	TGCGCCAGCAGCTTGGCGGGGCGGGGGACAGCTAATGAAAAACTGTTTTTT
NA	TRBJ2-7	few	TRBV10-3	CAISGGSRYEQYF	TGTGCCATCAGTGGGGGTTCACGCTACGAGCAGTACTTC
TRBD1	TRBJ1-2	NA	TRBV4-3	CASSQDSDRGVSGYTF	TGCGCCAGCAGCCAAGATTCGGACAGGGGGGTTAGTGGCTACACCTTC
NA	TRBJ2-7	few	TRBV6-1	CASSGIAEAAYEQYF	TGTGCCAGCAGCGGGATCGCGGAAGCCGCCTACGAGCAGTACTTC
NA	TRBJ2-3	NA	TRBV4-2	CASSQVRGGTDTQYF	TGTGCCAGCAGCCAAGTTAGGGGGGGCACAGATACGCAGTATTTT
NA	TRBJ1-2	NA	TRBV9	CASSADRTNYGYTF	TGTGCCAGCAGCGCCGACAGGACTAACTATGGCTACACCTTC
NA	TRBJ1-2	NA	TRBV18	CASSPRVQGNYGYTF	TGTGCCAGCTCCCCCCGGGTGCAGGGAAACTATGGCTACACCTTC
NA	TRBJ1-6	NA	TRBV6-5	CASSYVNSPLHF	TGTGCCAGCAGTTACGTTAATTCACCCCTCCACTTT
TRBD2	TRBJ2-1	NA	TRBV7-3	CASSSSGGATNEQFF	TGTGCCAGCAGCTCCAGCGGGGGGGCCACGAATGAGCAGTTCTTC
NA	TRBJ2-3	NA	TRBV7-8	CASSFPGSTQYF	TGTGCCAGCAGCTTCCCAGGGTCTACGCAGTATTTT
NA	TRBJ2-3	NA	TRBV27	CATRPLSGTDTQYF	TGTGCCACCCGCCCCCTCTCTGGCACAGATACGCAGTATTTT
NA	TRBJ2-5	NA	TRBV5-1	CASSLAVSGQETQYF	TGCGCCAGCAGCTTGGCCGTAAGTGGGCAAGAGACCCAGTACTTC
NA	TRBJ1-5	NA	TRBV28	CASSKGMGGVGNQPQHF	TGTGCCAGCAGTAAGGGTATGGGGGGAGTGGGCAATCAGCCCCAGCATTTT
TRBD1	TRBJ2-2	NA	TRBV19	CASESLGQGVNTGELFF	TGTGCCAGTGAGTCTTTGGGACAGGGGGTGAACACCGGGGAGCTGTTTTTT
NA	TRBJ2-7	few	TRBV7-2	CASSVGRGLSYEQYF	TGTGCCAGCAGCGTCGGGCGTGGCCTCTCCTACGAGCAGTACTTC
NA	TRBJ2-3	NA	TRBV15	CATSRDRGPPDTQYF	TGTGCCACCAGCAGAGATCGAGGACCACCAGATACGCAGTATTTT
TRBD2	TRBJ2-5	NA	TRBV4-3	CASSPGLGEGTQYF	TGCGCCAGCAGCCCTGGACTGGGGGAGGGGACCCAGTACTTC
TRBD2	TRBJ2-2	NA	TRBV6-4	CASSESSGGTTGELFF	TGTGCCAGCAGTGAATCAAGCGGGGGTACCACCGGGGAGCTGTTTTTT
NA	TRBJ2-1	NA	TRBV4-3	CASSPGPWVYNEQFF	TGCGCCAGCAGTCCGGGACCCTGGGTCTACAATGAGCAGTTCTTC
NA	TRBJ2-7	NA	TRBV4-3	CASSQYYTGGGRYEQYF	TGCGCCAGCAGCCAATATTATACAGGGGGGGGGCGCTACGAGCAGTACTTC